This TCR beta chain was found in a study of cytomegalovirus exposure and HLA in healthy donors. The study's findings and limits: For most TCR sequences rarity was the rule, although some public TCRs occurred in many donors. The study recorded about 150 TCR beta chains that were cytomegalovirus-associated.

Regarding this clone: The antigen is not known.

The data were produced by immunoSEQ multiplex PCR, yet TCRdb's version contains in-frame clones alone and is incomplete. The top ten clones hold 3% of a sample with approximately 98,000 clones, approximately 85% of them seen once. The CDR3 loop spans 15 amino acids. The germline V gene encodes CDR1 SNHLY and CDR2 FYNNEI. Trimming left V 2 bases short and J 7 bases short, with 14 bases between. Sequenced material: PBMCs. The TCR sequence derives from a woman younger than 30 in good health and CMV-seronegative. This chain connects TRBV2 to TRBJ2-2, with a weak D call TRBD2 (5 bases). The CDR3 DNA is TGTGCCAGCAGTGAACAAGCTAGCACGCTCGGGGAGCTGTTTTTT. This translates into CASSEQASTLGELFF.